The 6 T cell receptor beta chains given below trace back to one sample, sequenced in a study of control samples from healthy donors and cancer patients. Only in-frame clones appear in the TCRdb table, and some are missing; sequencing was by immunoSEQ multiplex PCR. The profile shows tens of thousands of clones, over 80% of them singletons. The material sequenced was blood. These receptors all come from a man in his 60s in good health.

This clone was recorded once. The rearrangement joins TRBV7-9 to TRBJ1-4; D uncertain. The CDR3 spans 13 residues. Trimming left V 1 base short and J 7 bases short, with 7 bases between. Germline loops: CDR1 SEHNR, CDR2 FQNEAQ (reference sequence). The CDR3 region has the DNA TGTGCCAGCAGCTTAGTTGCCAGTGAAAAACTGTTTTTT. Protein: CASSLVASEKLFF.

The V and J genes are TRBV5-1 and TRBJ1-2, with D possibly TRBD1 on 6 matching bases. CDR1 and CDR2 (germline): SGHRS, YFSETQ. This CDR3 is built from 15 residues. Trimming cost V 4 bases and J 2 bases, with 15 bases left between them. The CDR3, as DNA: TGCGCCAGCAGCAAAACACAGGGACTAAACTATGGCTACACCTTC. Encoded protein: CASSKTQGLNYGYTF.

Of note for this clone: Additional DNA sequences in this sample encode the identical CDR3. V usage is TRBV20-1 and J usage is TRBJ2-3; D ambiguous. Germline V gene data show CDR1 as DFQATT and CDR2 as SNEGSKA (reference sequence). This CDR3 spans 11 amino acids. V shed 5 bases and J shed 6 bases, with 9 bases lying between them. CDR3 DNA sequence: TGCAGTGCTCCACTGGGGGATACGCAGTATTTT. The encoded protein is CSAPLGDTQYF.

This clone was seen once. This chain uses TRBV5-1 with TRBJ1-4; a possible D gene is TRBD1 (6 bases). Between the trimmed V and J ends, which lost 1 base and 0 bases, there was a span of 10 bases. Looked up from germline, CDR1 is SGHRS and CDR2 is YFSETQ. This CDR3 is 16 amino acids long. CDR3 in DNA: TGCGCCAGCAGCTTGCGGGGGGACACAACTAATGAAAAACTGTTTTTT. Amino acid sequence: CASSLRGDTTNEKLFF.

V is TRBV24-1 and J is TRBJ2-1, with D possibly TRBD2 on 5 matching bases. The CDR3 is 14 residues long. Trimming took 5 bases from V and 0 from J, leaving 7 bases between them. Germline V CDR1 and CDR2: KGHDR, SFDVKD. In DNA, the CDR3 is TGTGCCACCAGTGCCGGGAACTCCTACAATGAGCAGTTCTTC. This translates into CATSAGNSYNEQFF.

V usage is TRBV4-2 and J usage is TRBJ1-2; 8 bases line up with TRBD1. Germline values: CDR1 LGHNA, CDR2 YNFKEQ. With 3 bases clipped from V and 6 bases from J, the junction kept 12 bases outside the gene matches. The CDR3 length is 16 residues. In DNA form, the CDR3 reads TGTGCCAGCAGCCATGCGTTGGGACAGGTGTTTAATGGCTACACCTTC. Translation: CASSHALGQVFNGYTF.